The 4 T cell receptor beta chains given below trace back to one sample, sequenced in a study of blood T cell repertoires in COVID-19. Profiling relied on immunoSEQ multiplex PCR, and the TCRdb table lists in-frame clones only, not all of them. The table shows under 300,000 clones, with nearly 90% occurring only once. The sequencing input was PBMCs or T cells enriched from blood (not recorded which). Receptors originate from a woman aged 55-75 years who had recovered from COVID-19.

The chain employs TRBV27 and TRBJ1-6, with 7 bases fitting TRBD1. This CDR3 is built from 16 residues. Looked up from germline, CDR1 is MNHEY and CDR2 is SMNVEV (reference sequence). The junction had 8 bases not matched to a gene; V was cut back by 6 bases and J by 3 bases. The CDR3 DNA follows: TGTGCCAGCAGACCTACAGGGGTTGTCTATAATTCACCCCTCCACTTT. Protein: CASRPTGVVYNSPLHF.

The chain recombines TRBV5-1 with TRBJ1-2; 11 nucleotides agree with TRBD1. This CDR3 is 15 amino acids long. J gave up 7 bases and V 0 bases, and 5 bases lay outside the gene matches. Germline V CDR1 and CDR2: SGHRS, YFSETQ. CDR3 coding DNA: TGCGCCAGCAGCTTGGGTGGACAGGGGGCGAGTGGCTACACCTTC. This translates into CASSLGGQGASGYTF.

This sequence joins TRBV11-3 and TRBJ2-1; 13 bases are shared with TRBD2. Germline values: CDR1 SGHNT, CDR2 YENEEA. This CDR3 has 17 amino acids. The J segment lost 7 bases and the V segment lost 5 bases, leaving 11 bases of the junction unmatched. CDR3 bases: TGTGCCAGCAGCGCTTGGGCACTAGCGGGAGGGGAGAATGAGCAGTTCTTC. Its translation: CASSAWALAGGENEQFF.

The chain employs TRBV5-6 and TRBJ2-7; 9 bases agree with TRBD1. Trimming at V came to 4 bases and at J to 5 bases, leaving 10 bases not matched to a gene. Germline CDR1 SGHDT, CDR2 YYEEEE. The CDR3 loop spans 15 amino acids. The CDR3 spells CASSDPGTGLDEQYF. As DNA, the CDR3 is TGTGCCAGCAGCGACCCCGGGACAGGGCTCGACGAGCAGTACTTC.